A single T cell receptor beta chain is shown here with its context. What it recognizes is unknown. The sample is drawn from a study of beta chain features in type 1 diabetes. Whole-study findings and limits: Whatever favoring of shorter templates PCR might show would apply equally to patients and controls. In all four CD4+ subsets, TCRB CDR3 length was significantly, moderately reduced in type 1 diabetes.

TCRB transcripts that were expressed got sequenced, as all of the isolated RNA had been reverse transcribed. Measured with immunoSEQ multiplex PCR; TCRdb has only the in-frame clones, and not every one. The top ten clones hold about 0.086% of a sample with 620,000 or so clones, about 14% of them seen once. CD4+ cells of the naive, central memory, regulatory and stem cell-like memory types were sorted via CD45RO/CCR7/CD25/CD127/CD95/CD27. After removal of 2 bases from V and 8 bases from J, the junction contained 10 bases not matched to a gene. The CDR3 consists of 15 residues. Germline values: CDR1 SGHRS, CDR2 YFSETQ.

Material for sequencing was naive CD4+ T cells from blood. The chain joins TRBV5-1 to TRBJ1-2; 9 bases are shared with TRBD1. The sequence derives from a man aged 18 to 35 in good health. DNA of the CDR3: TGCGCCAGCAGCTTCCTGGGACAGGGCGAAGGAGGCTACACCTTC. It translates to CASSFLGQGEGGYTF. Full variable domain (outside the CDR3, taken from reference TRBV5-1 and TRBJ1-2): KAGVTQTPRYLIKTRGQQVTLSCSPISGHRSVSWYQQTPGQGLQFLFEYFSETQRNKGNFPGRFSGRQFSNSRSEMNVSTLELGDSALYLCASSFLGQGEGGYTFGSGTRLTVV.